The clone carrying this T cell receptor (beta chain) was found a few times. The antigen is not known. The germline gives CDR1 MNHEY, CDR2 SVGAGI. V trimming: 0 bases; J trimming: 4 bases; junction bases outside the gene matches: 7. This CDR3 has 16 amino acids. The data were taken from a study of Graves' ophthalmopathy and Graves' hyperthyroidism. The wider study: Blood was drawn at initial diagnosis, before any treatment. Findings and limits, study-wide: Blood also carried most expanded thyroid clonotypes exceeding 0.001 frequency. A roughly 84% specificity and around 90% sensitivity were achieved by a 13-signature model that separated ophthalmopathy from stable hyperthyroidism.

Amplification of TCR beta CDR3 regions used RNA transcripts. First-round RT-PCR relied on HTBI primers, and a second-round multiplex PCR came next. TCRdb analysed the multiplex PCR reads with MiXCR anew, one entry per CDR3 protein. The sample consists of 150,000 to 200,000 distinct CDR3 sequences, around two fifths of them appearing once. All donors with ophthalmopathy were recorded as having moderate-to-severe activity, CAS ≥3, NOSPECS ≥4 and a duration under 3 months. Sequenced material: peripheral blood. V is TRBV6-5 and J is TRBJ2-7; 9 bases align to TRBD2. This clonotype was sampled from a man under 40 with Graves' ophthalmopathy. Written as DNA, the CDR3 is TGTGCCAGCAGTTACTCGACCCTAGCGGGATGGTACGAGCAGTACTTC. Its protein is CASSYSTLAGWYEQYF.